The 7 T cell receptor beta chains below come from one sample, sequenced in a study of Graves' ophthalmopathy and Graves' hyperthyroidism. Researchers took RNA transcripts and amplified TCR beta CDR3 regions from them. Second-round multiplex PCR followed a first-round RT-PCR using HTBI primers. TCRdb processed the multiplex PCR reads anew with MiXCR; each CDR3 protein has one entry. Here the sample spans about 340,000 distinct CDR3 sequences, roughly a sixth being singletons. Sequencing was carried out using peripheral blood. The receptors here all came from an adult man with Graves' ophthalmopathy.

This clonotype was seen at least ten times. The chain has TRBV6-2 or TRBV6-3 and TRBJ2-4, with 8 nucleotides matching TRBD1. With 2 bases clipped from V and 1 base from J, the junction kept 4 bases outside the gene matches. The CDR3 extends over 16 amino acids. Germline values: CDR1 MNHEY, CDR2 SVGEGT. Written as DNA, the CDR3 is TGTGCCAGCAGTTACGCGGACAGGGTGGCCAAAAACATTCAGTACTTC. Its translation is CASSYADRVAKNIQYF.

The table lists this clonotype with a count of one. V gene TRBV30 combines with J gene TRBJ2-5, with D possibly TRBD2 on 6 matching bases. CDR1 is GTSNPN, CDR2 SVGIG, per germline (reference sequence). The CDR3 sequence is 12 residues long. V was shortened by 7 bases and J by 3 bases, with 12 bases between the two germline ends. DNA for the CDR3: TGTGCCTTCCTACTAGCTGAAGAGACCCAGTACTTC. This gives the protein CAFLLAEETQYF.

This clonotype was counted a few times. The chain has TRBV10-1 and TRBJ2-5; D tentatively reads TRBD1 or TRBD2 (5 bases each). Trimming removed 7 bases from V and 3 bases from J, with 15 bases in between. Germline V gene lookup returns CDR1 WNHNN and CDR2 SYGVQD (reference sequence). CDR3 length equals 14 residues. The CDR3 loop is CASMGDREKETQYF. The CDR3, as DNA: TGCGCCAGCATGGGGGACCGGGAAAAAGAGACCCAGTACTTC.

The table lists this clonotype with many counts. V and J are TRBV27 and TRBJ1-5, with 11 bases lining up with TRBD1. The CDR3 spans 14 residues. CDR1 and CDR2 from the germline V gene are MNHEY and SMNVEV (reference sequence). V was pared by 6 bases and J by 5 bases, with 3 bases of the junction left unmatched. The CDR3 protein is CASRGTGGDQPQHF. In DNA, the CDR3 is TGTGCCAGCAGGGGGACAGGGGGGGATCAGCCCCAGCATTTT.

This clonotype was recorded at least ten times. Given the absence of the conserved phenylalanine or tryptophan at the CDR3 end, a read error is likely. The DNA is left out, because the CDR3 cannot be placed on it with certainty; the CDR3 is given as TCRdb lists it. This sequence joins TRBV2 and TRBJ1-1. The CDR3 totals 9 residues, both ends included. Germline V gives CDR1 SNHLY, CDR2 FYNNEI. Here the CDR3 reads CASSLVFLE.

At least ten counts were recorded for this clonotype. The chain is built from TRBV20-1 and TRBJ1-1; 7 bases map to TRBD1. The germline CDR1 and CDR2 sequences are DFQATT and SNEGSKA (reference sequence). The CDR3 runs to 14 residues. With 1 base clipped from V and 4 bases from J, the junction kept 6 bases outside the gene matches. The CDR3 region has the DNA TGCAGTGCTAGAGGTTGGGACAGCTTCACTGAAGCTTTCTTT. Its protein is CSARGWDSFTEAFF.

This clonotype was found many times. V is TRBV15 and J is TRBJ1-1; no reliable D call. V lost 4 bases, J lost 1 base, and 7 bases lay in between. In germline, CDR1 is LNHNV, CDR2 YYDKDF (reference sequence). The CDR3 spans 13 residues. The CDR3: CATSIFGNTEAFF. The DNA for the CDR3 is TGTGCCACCAGCATATTCGGGAACACTGAAGCTTTCTTT.